What follows are 20 T cell receptor beta chains derived from one specimen sequenced in a study of molecular identifiers for immune sequencing clone quantification (dated by TCRdb to between 2018 and 2020). Library preparation employed PCR. The data were produced on an Illumina HiSeq 4000. TCRdb passed the public sequencing reads through fastp at Q25 and MiXCR, retaining productive beta sequences. Duplicate CDR3 protein sequences are folded into a single record with the most common DNA and genes. The sample table holds more than 450,000 distinct CDR3 sequences, of which 20% to 25% were seen once. The ten largest clonotypes hold 0.65% to 0.95% of the sample. The material sequenced was naive CD8+ T cells from blood, with Jurkat cell RNA spiked in. Interpreted using the paper, the cell subset or site label stands for: FACS-sorted CD8+CD4-CCR7+CD45RA+ naive T cells. These receptors all come from a human donor in good health. Some libraries in this study had Jurkat cell RNA spiked in.

A word on this clonotype: A read error may be the cause here, since a much bigger clone is one base away. The chain has TRBV7-2 and TRBJ2-1; D uncertain. Trimming removed 2 bases from V and 4 bases from J, with 12 bases in between. The germline CDR1 and CDR2 sequences are SGHTA and FQGNSA. This CDR3 region has 15 residues. CDR3 amino acids: CASSLNRNTYNEQFF. The CDR3 DNA follows: TGTGCCAGCAGCTTAAACCGGAACACGTACAATGAGCAGTTCTTC. The full variable domain, with the rest looked up from reference TRBV7-2 and TRBJ2-1, is GAGVSQSPSNKVTEKGKDVELRCDPISGHTALYWYRQSLGQGLEFLIYFQGNSAPDKSGLPSDRFSAERTGGSVSTLTIQRTQQEDSAVYLCASSLNRNTYNEQFFGPGTRLTVL.

Many counts were recorded for this clonotype. This chain links TRBV7-9 with TRBJ2-3; 13 positions agree with TRBD2. CDR3 length: 17 residues. CDR1 is SEHNR and CDR2 is FQNEAQ in the germline V gene (reference sequence). The J segment lost 0 bases and the V segment lost 4 bases, leaving 4 bases of the junction unmatched. CDR3 in amino acids: CASSSGLAGPSTDTQYF. CDR3 nucleotide sequence: TGTGCCAGCAGCTCGGGACTAGCGGGACCCAGCACAGATACGCAGTATTTT.

The chain couples TRBV12-3 or TRBV12-4 to TRBJ1-1, with TRBD1 as a possible D gene (5 bases). The CDR3 totals 13 residues. The V and J ends lost 8 bases and 1 base respectively, with 11 bases between them. The CDR3 loop reads CASGITGNTEAFF. In DNA, the CDR3 is TGTGCCAGCGGAATTACAGGGAACACTGAAGCTTTCTTT.

This clonotype was observed a few times. The V gene is TRBV11-2, the J gene TRBJ2-3, with TRBD2 matching over 10 bases. J was trimmed by 4 bases and V by 3 bases; bases with no gene match: 7. Looked up from germline, CDR1 is SGHAT and CDR2 is FQNNGV. The CDR3 has 16 amino acids. The CDR3 protein is CASSLGPLAGADTQYF. The CDR3 nucleotides read TGTGCCAGCAGCTTGGGGCCCCTAGCGGGAGCAGATACGCAGTATTTT.

There are many counts of this clonotype. The chain links TRBV7-2 to TRBJ1-1, with D possibly TRBD1 on 5 matching bases. The CDR3 sequence is 14 residues long. V gave up 3 bases and J gave up 4 bases, with 12 bases separating them. CDR1 SGHTA and CDR2 FQGNSA come from the germline V gene. In nucleotides, the CDR3 is TGTGCCAGCAGCTTTCGGAGGGGTTCCACTGAAGCTTTCTTT. The encoded protein is CASSFRRGSTEAFF. The whole variable domain, remainder taken from reference TRBV7-2 and TRBJ1-1, is GAGVSQSPSNKVTEKGKDVELRCDPISGHTALYWYRQSLGQGLEFLIYFQGNSAPDKSGLPSDRFSAERTGGSVSTLTIQRTQQEDSAVYLCASSFRRGSTEAFFGQGTRLTVV.

This rearrangement joins TRBV27 to TRBJ2-5; D uncertain. The CDR3 is made up of 11 amino acids. Germline CDR1 is MNHEY and CDR2 is SMNVEV (reference sequence). V shed 8 bases and J shed 2 bases, with 6 bases lying between them. CDR3 residues: CASGFQETQYF. The CDR3 nucleotides are TGTGCCAGCGGGTTTCAAGAGACCCAGTACTTC.

A word on this clonotype: Just one base apart from a much larger clone, this may be a read error. No conserved phenylalanine or tryptophan ends this CDR3, so it is likely a read error. The chain combines TRBV4-3 with TRBJ1-5; D unclear. This CDR3 comprises 13 residues. V lost 1 base to trimming and J lost 6 bases, with 7 bases between them. CDR1 and CDR2 from the germline V gene are LGHNA and YSLEER. CDR3: CASSQVEGQPQHS. For the CDR3, the DNA is TGCGCCAGCAGCCAAGTGGAGGGTCAGCCCCAGCATTCT.

This clonotype was found once. One junction end disagrees with the germline gene, perhaps due to a read error. The chain links TRBV7-2 to TRBJ1-6, with D maybe TRBD1 (6 bases). The CDR3 contains 17 residues. Germline loops: CDR1 SGHTA, CDR2 FQGNSA. CDR3 in DNA: TGTGCCAGCAGCCCGCCCCGACAGGCGCATTATAATTCACCCCTCCTCTTT. Amino acids: CASSPPRQAHYNSPLLF.

As regards this clonotype: A read error may be the cause here, since a much bigger clone is one base away. The chain joins TRBV27 to TRBJ2-7; D perhaps matches TRBD2 (6 bases). CDR1 MNHEY and CDR2 SMNVEV come from the germline V gene (reference sequence). This CDR3 has 15 residues. The CDR3 loop is CACSYSRAEGYEQYF. The CDR3 nucleotides read TGTGCCTGCAGTTACTCTCGGGCGGAGGGCTACGAGCAGTACTTC.

The chain joins TRBV4-1 to TRBJ1-2; D gene unclear. CDR3 length: 17 residues. Trimming stripped 4 bases from V and 3 bases from J, with 21 bases between. From germline, CDR1 is MGHRA and CDR2 YSYEKL. The DNA of the CDR3 is TGCGCCAGCAGCCGGTCCCCGGGCCTCAAAGATGACTATGGCTACACCTTC. Encoded protein: CASSRSPGLKDDYGYTF.

The chain recombines TRBV7-9 with TRBJ2-1; TRBD1 might be the D (5 bases). The CDR3 consists of 16 residues. The V end lost 6 bases, the J end lost 5 bases, and 20 bases lay between the germline ends. The germline V gene encodes CDR1 SEHNR and CDR2 FQNEAQ (reference sequence). This chain's CDR3 is CASSFPEGAVDNEQFF. The DNA for the CDR3 is TGTGCCAGCAGTTTCCCTGAAGGGGCAGTTGACAATGAGCAGTTCTTC.

This chain connects TRBV20-1 to TRBJ2-3, with 10 bases aligning to TRBD2. V trimming: 0 bases; J trimming: 4 bases; junction bases outside the gene matches: 16. This CDR3 has 19 amino acids. CDR1 is DFQATT, CDR2 SNEGSKA, per germline (reference sequence). The CDR3 loop is CSARDWKVIAGGHADTQYF. CDR3 coding DNA: TGCAGTGCTAGAGATTGGAAGGTAATAGCGGGAGGCCATGCAGATACGCAGTATTTT.

In this sample, this clonotype turned up many times. The J gene is TRBJ2-2, the V gene TRBV7-9; no clear D. This CDR3 has 12 amino acids. The germline V and J ends were trimmed by 3 bases and 6 bases, with 5 bases remaining between them. Per germline, CDR1 SEHNR and CDR2 FQNEAQ (reference sequence). The CDR3 DNA sequence: TGTGCCAGCAGCTTCAACTCCGGGGAGCTGTTTTTT. Translation: CASSFNSGELFF.

This clonotype was seen ten or more times. This chain uses TRBV29-1 with TRBJ2-7; 13 bases map to TRBD2. The CDR3 has 13 amino acids. Germline CDR1 reads SQVTM; CDR2 reads ANQGSEA. The junction had 10 bases not matched to a gene; V was cut back by 5 bases and J by 12 bases. The CDR3 protein is CSVRERTSGSPYF. The CDR3 DNA follows: TGCAGCGTTCGTGAAAGGACTAGCGGGAGTCCGTACTTC.

The rearrangement links TRBV20-1 to TRBJ2-1, with D maybe TRBD1 (7 bases). CDR1 is DFQATT and CDR2 is SNEGSKA in the germline V gene (reference sequence). The V end was cut by 5 bases, the J end by 7 bases, with 21 bases between. CDR3 length: 15 amino acids. The CDR3 bases are TGCAGTGCTCGGCCCGTTGGCAGGGGGGTGAATGAGCAGTTCTTC. Residues: CSARPVGRGVNEQFF.

V is TRBV6-5 and J is TRBJ1-6, with 9 nucleotides matching TRBD1. Germline CDR1 is MNHEY and CDR2 is SVGAGI. Trimming took 6 bases from V and 6 from J; bases not matched to a gene: 6. The CDR3 loop spans 15 amino acids. This chain's CDR3 is CASRITGQGNSPLHF. CDR3 DNA: TGTGCCAGCAGAATAACGGGACAGGGTAATTCACCCCTCCACTTT.

This clonotype has more than one count but fewer than ten. The chain recombines TRBV20-1 with TRBJ1-6; the match to TRBD1 covers 9 bases. This CDR3 is 15 amino acids long. Germline CDR1 DFQATT, CDR2 SNEGSKA (reference sequence). V shed 0 bases and J 7 bases; nucleotides not matched to a gene: 4. The CDR3 DNA reads TGCAGTGCTAGAGATCTAGGACAGGGGAATTCACCCCTCCACTTT. Its protein product is CSARDLGQGNSPLHF.

V is TRBV30 and J is TRBJ1-5; D may be TRBD1 (5 bases). With 7 bases removed from V and 4 bases from J, the gap between germline ends came to 14 bases. The CDR3 length is 13 residues. Germline CDR1 and CDR2: GTSNPN and SVGIG (reference sequence). CDR3 sequence: CAYSMAGNQPQHF. CDR3 DNA: TGTGCCTACTCCATGGCAGGGAATCAGCCCCAGCATTTT.

J is TRBJ1-3 and V is TRBV4-3, with a weak D call TRBD1 (5 bases). V lost 4 bases to trimming and J lost 1 base, with 32 bases between them. Germline CDR1 and CDR2: LGHNA and YSLEER. The CDR3 contains 22 residues. CDR3 amino acids: CASSPGRVGASLGLRSGNTIYF. In DNA form, the CDR3 reads TGCGCCAGCAGCCCGGGCCGTGTTGGAGCTTCTCTGGGGCTAAGGTCTGGAAACACCATATATTTT.

In its sample, this clonotype was seen a few times. The chain recombines TRBV24-1 with TRBJ2-1, with D possibly matching TRBD2 (5 bases). CDR3 length equals 12 residues. Germline lookup yields CDR1 KGHDR and CDR2 SFDVKD. Trimming shortened V by 6 bases and J by 10 bases, and 12 bases separated the two germline ends. CDR3 coding DNA: TGTGCCACCAGTATGAGCGGCAGGGAGCAGTTCTTC. Translation gives CATSMSGREQFF.